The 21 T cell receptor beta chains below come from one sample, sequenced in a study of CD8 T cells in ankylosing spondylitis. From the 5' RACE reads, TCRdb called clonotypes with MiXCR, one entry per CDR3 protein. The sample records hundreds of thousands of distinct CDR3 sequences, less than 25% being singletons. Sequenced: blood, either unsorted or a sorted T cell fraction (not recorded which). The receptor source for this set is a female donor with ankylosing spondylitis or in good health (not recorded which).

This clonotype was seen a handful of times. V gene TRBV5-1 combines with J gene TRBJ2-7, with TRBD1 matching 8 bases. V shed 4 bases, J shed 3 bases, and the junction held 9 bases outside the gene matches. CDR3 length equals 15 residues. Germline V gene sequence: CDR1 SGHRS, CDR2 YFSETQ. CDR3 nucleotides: TGCGCCAGCAGCCTAAGACAGGGGCAGGGCTACGAGCAGTACTTC. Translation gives CASSLRQGQGYEQYF.

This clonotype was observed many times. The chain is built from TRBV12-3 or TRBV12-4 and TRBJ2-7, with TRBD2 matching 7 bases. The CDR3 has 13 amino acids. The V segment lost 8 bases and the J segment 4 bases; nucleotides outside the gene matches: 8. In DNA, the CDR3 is TGTGCCAGCCGCCGGGACTACCAATACGAGCAGTACTTC. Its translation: CASRRDYQYEQYF.

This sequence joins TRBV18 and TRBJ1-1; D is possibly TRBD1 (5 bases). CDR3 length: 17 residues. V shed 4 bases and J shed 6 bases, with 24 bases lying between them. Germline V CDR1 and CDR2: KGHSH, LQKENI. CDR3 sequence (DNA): TGTGCCAGCTCACAAAGGGGAACCTTTGGGACTGGACCTGAAGCTTTCTTT. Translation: CASSQRGTFGTGPEAFF.

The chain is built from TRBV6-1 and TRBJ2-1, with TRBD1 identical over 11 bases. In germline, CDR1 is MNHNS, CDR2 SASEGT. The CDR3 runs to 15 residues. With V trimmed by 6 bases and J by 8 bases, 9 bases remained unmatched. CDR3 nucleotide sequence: TGTGCCAGCAGCTCAAGGACAGGGGGCTTGGATGAGCAGTTCTTC. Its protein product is CASSSRTGGLDEQFF.

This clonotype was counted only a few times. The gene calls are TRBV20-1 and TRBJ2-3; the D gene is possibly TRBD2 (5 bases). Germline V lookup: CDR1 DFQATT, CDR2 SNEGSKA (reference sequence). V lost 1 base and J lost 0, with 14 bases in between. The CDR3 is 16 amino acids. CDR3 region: CSARASVATSTDTQYF. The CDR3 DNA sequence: TGCAGTGCTAGAGCCTCCGTAGCGACTAGCACAGATACGCAGTATTTT.

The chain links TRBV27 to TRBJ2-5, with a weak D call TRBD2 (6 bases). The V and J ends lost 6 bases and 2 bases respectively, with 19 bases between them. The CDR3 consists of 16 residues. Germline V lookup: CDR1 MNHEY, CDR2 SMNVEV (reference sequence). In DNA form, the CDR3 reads TGTGCCAGCAGAGGGATGCGAGGACTACAGCAAGAGACCCAGTACTTC. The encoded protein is CASRGMRGLQQETQYF.

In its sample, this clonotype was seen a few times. The CDR3 protein is CASVPTGGQGETQYF. CDR3 DNA: TGTGCCAGCGTACCAACGGGAGGGCAGGGAGAGACCCAGTACTTC. This chain joins TRBV12-3 or TRBV12-4 and TRBJ2-5, with TRBD2 identical over 8 bases. CDR3 length equals 15 residues. With 8 bases clipped from V and 4 bases from J, the junction kept 12 bases outside the gene matches.

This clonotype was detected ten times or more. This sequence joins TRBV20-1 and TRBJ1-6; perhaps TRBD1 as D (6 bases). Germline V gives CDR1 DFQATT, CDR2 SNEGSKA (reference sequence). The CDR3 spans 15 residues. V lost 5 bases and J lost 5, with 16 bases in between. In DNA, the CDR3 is TGCAGTGCTCCCCATAATCAGGGGAATAATTCACCCCTCCACTTT. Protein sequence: CSAPHNQGNNSPLHF.

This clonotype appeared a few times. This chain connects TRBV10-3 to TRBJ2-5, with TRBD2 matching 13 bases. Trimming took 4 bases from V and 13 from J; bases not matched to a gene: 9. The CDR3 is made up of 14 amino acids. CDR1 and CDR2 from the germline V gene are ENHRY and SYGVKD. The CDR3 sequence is CAISATSGRPWAYF. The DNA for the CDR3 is TGTGCCATCAGTGCGACTAGCGGGAGGCCCTGGGCGTACTTC.

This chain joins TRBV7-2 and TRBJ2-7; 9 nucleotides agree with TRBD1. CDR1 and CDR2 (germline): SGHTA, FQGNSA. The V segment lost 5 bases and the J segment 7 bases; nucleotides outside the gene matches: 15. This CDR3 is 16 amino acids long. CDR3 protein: CASSRESSTGGGEQYF. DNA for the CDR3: TGTGCCAGCAGCCGCGAATCCTCCACAGGGGGCGGGGAGCAGTACTTC.

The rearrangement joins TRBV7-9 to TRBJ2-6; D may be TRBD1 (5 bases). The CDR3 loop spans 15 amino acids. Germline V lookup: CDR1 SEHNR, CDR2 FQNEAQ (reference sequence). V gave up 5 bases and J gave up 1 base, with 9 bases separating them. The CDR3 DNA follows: TGTGCCAGCAGCAGGGGATATTCTGGGGCCAACGTCCTGACTTTC. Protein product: CASSRGYSGANVLTF.

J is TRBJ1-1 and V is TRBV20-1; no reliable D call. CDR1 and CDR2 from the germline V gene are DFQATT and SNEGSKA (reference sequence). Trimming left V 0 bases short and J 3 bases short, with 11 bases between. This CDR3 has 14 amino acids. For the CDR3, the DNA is TGCAGTGCTAGAGAGTCACCCTCCGACACTGAAGCTTTCTTT. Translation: CSARESPSDTEAFF.

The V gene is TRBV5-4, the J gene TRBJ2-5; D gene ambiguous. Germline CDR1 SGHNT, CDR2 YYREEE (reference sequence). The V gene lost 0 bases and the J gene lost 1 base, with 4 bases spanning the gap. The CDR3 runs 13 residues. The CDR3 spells CASSLDLQETQYF. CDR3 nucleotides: TGTGCCAGCAGCTTGGATCTCCAAGAGACCCAGTACTTC. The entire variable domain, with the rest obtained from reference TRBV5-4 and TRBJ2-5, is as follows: ETGVTQSPTHLIKTRGQQVTLRCSSQSGHNTVSWYQQALGQGPQFIFQYYREEENGRGNFPPRFSGLQFPNYSSELNVNALELDDSALYLCASSLDLQETQYFGPGTRLLVL.

CDR3 residues: CASLGGLEQFF. The CDR3 DNA reads TGTGCCAGCCTCGGGGGACTTGAGCAGTTCTTC. The chain combines TRBV12-3 or TRBV12-4 with TRBJ2-1; possibly TRBD2 for D (6 bases). V lost 8 bases to trimming and J lost 9 bases, with 11 bases between them. The CDR3 extends over 11 amino acids.

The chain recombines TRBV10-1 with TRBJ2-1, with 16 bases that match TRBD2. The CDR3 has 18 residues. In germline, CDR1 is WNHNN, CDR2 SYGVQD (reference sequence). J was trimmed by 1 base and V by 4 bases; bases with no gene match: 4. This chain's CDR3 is CASSAGTSGRGSYNEQFF. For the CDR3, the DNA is TGCGCCAGCAGTGCCGGGACTAGCGGGAGGGGGTCCTACAATGAGCAGTTCTTC.

The CDR3 is CASTVRDIGEMLGYTF. For the CDR3, the DNA is TGTGCCAGCACCGTCCGGGACATAGGAGAAATGTTGGGCTACACCTTC. The chain is built from TRBV7-7 and TRBJ1-2; maybe TRBD1 (6 bases). The V gene lost 7 bases and the J gene lost 8 bases, with 26 bases spanning the gap. The CDR3 sequence is 16 residues long. CDR1 and CDR2 (germline): SSHAT, FNYEAQ (reference sequence).

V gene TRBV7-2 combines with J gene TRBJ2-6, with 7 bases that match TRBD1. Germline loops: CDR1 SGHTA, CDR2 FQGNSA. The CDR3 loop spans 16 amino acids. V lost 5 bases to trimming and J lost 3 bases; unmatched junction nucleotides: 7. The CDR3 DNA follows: TGTGCCAGCAGCCCTAGACAGGGCGGTGGGGCCAACGTCCTGACTTTC. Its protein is CASSPRQGGGANVLTF. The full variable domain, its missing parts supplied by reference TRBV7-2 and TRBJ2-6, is GAGVSQSPSNKVTEKGKDVELRCDPISGHTALYWYRQSLGQGLEFLIYFQGNSAPDKSGLPSDRFSAERTGGSVSTLTIQRTQQEDSAVYLCASSPRQGGGANVLTFGAGSRLTVL.

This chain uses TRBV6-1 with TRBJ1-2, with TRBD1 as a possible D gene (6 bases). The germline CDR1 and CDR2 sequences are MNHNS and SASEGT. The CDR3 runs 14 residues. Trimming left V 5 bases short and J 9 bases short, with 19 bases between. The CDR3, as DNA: TGTGCCAGCAGTCCCGGACAGATCGGGGGCCGCTACACCTTC. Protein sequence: CASSPGQIGGRYTF.

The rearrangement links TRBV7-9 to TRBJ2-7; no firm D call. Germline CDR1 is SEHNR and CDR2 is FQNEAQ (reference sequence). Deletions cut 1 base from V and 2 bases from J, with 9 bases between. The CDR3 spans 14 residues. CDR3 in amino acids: CASSLDIWPYEQYF. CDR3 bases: TGTGCCAGCAGCTTAGATATATGGCCCTACGAGCAGTACTTC.

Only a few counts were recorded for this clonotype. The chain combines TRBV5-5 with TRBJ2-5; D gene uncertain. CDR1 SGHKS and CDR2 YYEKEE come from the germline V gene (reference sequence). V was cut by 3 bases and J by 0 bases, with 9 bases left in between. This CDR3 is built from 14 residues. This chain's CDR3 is CASSSSVHQETQYF. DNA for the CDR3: TGTGCCAGCAGCTCCTCAGTCCACCAAGAGACCCAGTACTTC.

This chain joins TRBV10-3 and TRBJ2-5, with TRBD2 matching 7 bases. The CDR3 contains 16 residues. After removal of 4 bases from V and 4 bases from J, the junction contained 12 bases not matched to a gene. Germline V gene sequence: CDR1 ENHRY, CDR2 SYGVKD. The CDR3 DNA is TGTGCCATCAGTGCTCGGGGTGGGGGAGGGTCAGAGACCCAGTACTTC. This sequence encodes CAISARGGGGSETQYF.